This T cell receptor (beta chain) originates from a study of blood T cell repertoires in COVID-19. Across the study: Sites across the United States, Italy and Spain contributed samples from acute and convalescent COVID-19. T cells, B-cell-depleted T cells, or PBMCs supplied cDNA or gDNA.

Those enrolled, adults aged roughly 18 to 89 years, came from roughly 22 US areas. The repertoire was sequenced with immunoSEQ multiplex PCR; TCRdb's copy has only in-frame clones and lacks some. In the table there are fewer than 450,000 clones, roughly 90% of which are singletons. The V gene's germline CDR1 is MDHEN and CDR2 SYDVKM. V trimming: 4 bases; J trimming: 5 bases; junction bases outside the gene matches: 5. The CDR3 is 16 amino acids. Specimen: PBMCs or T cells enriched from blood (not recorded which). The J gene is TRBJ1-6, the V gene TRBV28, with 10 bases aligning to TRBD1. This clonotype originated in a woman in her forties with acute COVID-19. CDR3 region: CASSYGQGGHNSPLHF. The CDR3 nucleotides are TGTGCCAGCAGTTACGGACAGGGGGGACATAATTCACCCCTCCACTTT. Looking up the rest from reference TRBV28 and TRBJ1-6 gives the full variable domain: DVKVTQSSRYLVKRTGEKVFLECVQDMDHENMFWYRQDPGLGLRLIYFSYDVKMKEKGDIPEGYSVSREKKERFSLILESASTNQTSMYLCASSYGQGGHNSPLHFGNGTRLTVT.